The 15 T cell receptor beta chains in this list originate from one sample, sequenced in a study of cytomegalovirus exposure and HLA in healthy donors. In the PCR, 60 Vbeta and 13 Jbeta primers were used. Clones were read by immunoSEQ multiplex PCR, and TCRdb kept only the in-frame ones, dropping some. The table has roughly 100,000 clones, more than 75% seen once; the top ten hold 4% to 5.5%. The sample comprised PBMCs. These receptors originate from a man aged 25-45 years in good health and CMV-seropositive.

The chain has TRBV9 and TRBJ1-5, with D possibly TRBD1 on 5 matching bases. From germline, CDR1 is SGDLS and CDR2 YYNGEE. The CDR3 loop spans 15 amino acids. Trimming took off 0 bases at V and 7 bases at J, with 14 bases between the two ends. CDR3 bases: TGTGCCAGCAGCGTAGGGCAGGGCGCTGACCAGCCCCAGCATTTT. This translates into CASSVGQGADQPQHF.

The genes are TRBV29-1 and TRBJ2-2; 11 nucleotides agree with TRBD2. Germline V lookup: CDR1 SQVTM, CDR2 ANQGSEA. J was trimmed by 3 bases and V by 0 bases; bases with no gene match: 6. The CDR3 runs 17 residues. The DNA for the CDR3 is TGCAGCGTTGAAGAGAATAGCGGGAGGGCCGACACCGGGGAGCTGTTTTTT. It yields the protein CSVEENSGRADTGELFF.

The V call is TRBV5-6, the J call TRBJ2-1; TRBD1 agrees at 8 bases. J lost 7 bases, V lost 1 base, and 7 bases had no gene match. Germline CDR1 and CDR2: SGHDT and YYEEEE. The CDR3 consists of 15 residues. The CDR3 coding sequence is TGTGCCAGCAGCTTGCGCCAGGGGGCTTGGAATGAGCAGTTCTTC. This codes for CASSLRQGAWNEQFF. The full variable domain, with the rest looked up from reference TRBV5-6 and TRBJ2-1, is DAGVTQSPTHLIKTRGQQVTLRCSPKSGHDTVSWYQQALGQGPQFIFQYYEEEERQRGNFPDRFSGHQFPNYSSELNVNALLLGDSALYLCASSLRQGAWNEQFFGPGTRLTVL.

The chain uses TRBV4-3 and TRBJ2-5; TRBD2 might be the D (7 bases). Germline CDR1 LGHNA, CDR2 YSLEER. There are 16 residues in the CDR3. V was pared by 4 bases and J by 5 bases, with 20 bases between. As DNA, the CDR3 is TGCGCCAGCAGCCCCAGTCGGGGGGCGGGAGACGAGACCCAGTACTTC. Translating it yields CASSPSRGAGDETQYF.

The chain has TRBV19 and TRBJ1-1, with TRBD1 matching over 10 bases. CDR3 length equals 16 residues. J lost 0 bases, V lost 6 bases, and 7 bases had no gene match. Germline V CDR1 and CDR2: LNHDA, SQIVND (reference sequence). CDR3 coding DNA: TGTGCCAGTAGGGACAGGGGGTTCTCTATGAACACTGAAGCTTTCTTT. Translation: CASRDRGFSMNTEAFF.

Only a few counts were recorded for this clone. The chain links TRBV6-4 to TRBJ2-3; D is unresolved. Germline CDR1 and CDR2: MRHNA and SNTAGT. There are 14 residues in the CDR3. Trimming took off 2 bases at V and 1 base at J, with 7 bases between the two ends. The CDR3 nucleotides read TGTGCCAGCAGTGACGAGATCCGCACAGATACGCAGTATTTT. Residues: CASSDEIRTDTQYF.

The V call is TRBV27, the J call TRBJ2-2, with 7 nucleotides matching TRBD2. Germline V CDR1 and CDR2: MNHEY, SMNVEV (reference sequence). V shed 1 base and J 5 bases; nucleotides not matched to a gene: 1. This CDR3 spans 14 amino acids. The CDR3 reads CASSLWGGTGELFF. CDR3 in DNA: TGTGCCAGCAGTTTATGGGGGGGAACCGGGGAGCTGTTTTTT.

The chain recombines TRBV5-4 with TRBJ1-2; 9 bases are shared with TRBD1. V dropped 4 bases and J dropped 8; count of bases not matched to a gene: 6. The CDR3 is 13 residues long. Germline V CDR1 and CDR2: SGHNT, YYREEE (reference sequence). The CDR3 here is CASSPRDRVGYTF. CDR3 nucleotides: TGTGCCAGCAGCCCCCGGGACAGGGTGGGCTACACCTTC.

The chain couples TRBV4-1 to TRBJ1-3; unclear D gene. Looked up from germline, CDR1 is MGHRA and CDR2 is YSYEKL. V shed 1 base and J shed 0 bases, with 10 bases lying between them. There are 16 residues in the CDR3. The CDR3 is CASSQVKHLSGNTIYF. The DNA of the CDR3 is TGCGCCAGCAGCCAAGTAAAACACCTCTCTGGAAACACCATATATTTT.

In this sample, this clone turned up a few times. The rearrangement uses TRBV18 and TRBJ2-3, with 7 nucleotides matching TRBD2. Germline assignment: CDR1 KGHSH and CDR2 LQKENI. After removal of 2 bases from V and 4 bases from J, the junction contained 3 bases not matched to a gene. The CDR3 has 14 amino acids. In DNA form, the CDR3 reads TGTGCCAGCTCACCAACGACTAGCTCAGATACGCAGTATTTT. Its protein is CASSPTTSSDTQYF.

The V call is TRBV25-1, the J call TRBJ2-1; the D gene is possibly TRBD2 (6 bases). V shed 4 bases and J shed 10 bases, with 11 bases lying between them. The CDR3 contains 12 residues. CDR1 and CDR2 from the germline V gene are MGHDK and SYGVNS. Written as DNA, the CDR3 is TGTGCCAGCAGTGGCGGGGCGAAGGAGCAGTTCTTC. This sequence encodes CASSGGAKEQFF. The variable domain in full, completed from reference TRBV25-1 and TRBJ2-1, reads EADIYQTPRYLVIGTGKKITLECSQTMGHDKMYWYQQDPGMELHLIHYSYGVNSTEKGDLSSESTVSRIRTEHFPLTLESARPSHTSQYLCASSGGAKEQFFGPGTRLTVL.

The chain couples TRBV5-6 to TRBJ1-2; weak D call: TRBD1 (5 bases). The germline V gene has CDR1 SGHDT and CDR2 YYEEEE. The CDR3 sequence is 12 residues long. Between the trimmed V and J ends, which lost 7 bases and 5 bases, there was a span of 12 bases. The chain's CDR3 is CASRGGGYGYTF. DNA of the CDR3: TGTGCCAGCCGGGGGGGAGGGTATGGCTACACCTTC. Drawing the rest from reference TRBV5-6 and TRBJ1-2, the complete variable domain is DAGVTQSPTHLIKTRGQQVTLRCSPKSGHDTVSWYQQALGQGPQFIFQYYEEEERQRGNFPDRFSGHQFPNYSSELNVNALLLGDSALYLCASRGGGYGYTFGSGTRLTVV.

The V and J genes are TRBV5-6 and TRBJ2-3; tentatively, D is TRBD2 (6 bases). CDR3 size: 15 residues. Looked up from germline, CDR1 is SGHDT and CDR2 is YYEEEE. Trimming cost V 0 bases and J 2 bases, with 10 bases left between them. As DNA, the CDR3 is TGTGCCAGCAGCTTGGCGGGGGAGTACACAGATACGCAGTATTTT. Protein: CASSLAGEYTDTQYF.

V usage is TRBV5-4 and J usage is TRBJ2-7; the match to TRBD1 covers 10 bases. Germline V gene data show CDR1 as SGHNT and CDR2 as YYREEE (reference sequence). This CDR3 is built from 13 residues. J was trimmed by 5 bases and V by 5 bases; bases with no gene match: 4. In nucleotides, the CDR3 is TGTGCCAGCAGTCGGGACAGGGGTAACGAGCAGTACTTC. Protein product: CASSRDRGNEQYF.

The CDR3 DNA reads TGTGCCAGCAGGCGGGGACTAGCGGGAGGAGATACGCAGTATTTT. It encodes CASRRGLAGGDTQYF. This rearrangement joins TRBV7-3 to TRBJ2-3; the match to TRBD2 covers 15 bases. Trimming at V came to 6 bases and at J to 5 bases, leaving 3 bases not matched to a gene. The length of the CDR3 is 15 residues. The V gene's germline CDR1 is SGHTA and CDR2 FQGTGA.